This record concerns one T cell receptor beta chain sequence. Its antigen remains unidentified. Russia was home to the donors, healthy Caucasian individuals aged roughly 6 to 90. For every donor, a draw yielded around 10 milliliters of peripheral blood. This sample was included in a study of blood T cells in healthy people across ages. Broader study findings: Both higher diversity and more naive CD4+ cells marked long-lived donors when set against aged donors.

Sample-barcoded 5' priming and a J-beta primer mix drove a second PCR of roughly 7 to 11 cycles. Tags on each cDNA molecule came from a template-switch adaptor with 12 random nucleotides. MiXCR, applied by TCRdb to the 5' RACE reads, yields one record per CDR3 protein. The profile shows approximately 850,000 distinct CDR3 sequences, nearly 60% of them singletons. Germline V gene sequence: CDR1 MNHEY, CDR2 SVGEGT. Between the trimmed V and J ends, which lost 6 bases and 4 bases, there was a span of 12 bases. This CDR3 contains 13 residues. The genes are TRBV6-2 or TRBV6-3 and TRBJ1-2; D is ambiguous. The TCR originated in a man aged 30 to 45 in good health. The sequenced material came from blood. CDR3 sequence reads: CASSRPLSYGYTF. The CDR3 DNA reads as TGTGCCAGCAGCCGTCCGCTTTCCTATGGCTACACCTTC.